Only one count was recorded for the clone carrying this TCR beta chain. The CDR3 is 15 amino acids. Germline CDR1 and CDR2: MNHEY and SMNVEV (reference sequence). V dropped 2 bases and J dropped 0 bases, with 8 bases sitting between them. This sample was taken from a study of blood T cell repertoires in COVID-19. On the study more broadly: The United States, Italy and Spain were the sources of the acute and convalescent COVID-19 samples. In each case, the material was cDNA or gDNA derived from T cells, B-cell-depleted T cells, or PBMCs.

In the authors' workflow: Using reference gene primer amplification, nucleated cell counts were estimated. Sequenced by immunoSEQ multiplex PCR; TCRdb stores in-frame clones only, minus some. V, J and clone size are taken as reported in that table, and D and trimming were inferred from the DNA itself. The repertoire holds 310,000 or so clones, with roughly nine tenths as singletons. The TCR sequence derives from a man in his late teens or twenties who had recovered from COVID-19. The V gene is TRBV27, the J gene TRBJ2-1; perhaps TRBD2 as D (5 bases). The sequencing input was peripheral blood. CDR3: CASSLLSGSYNEQFF. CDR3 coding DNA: TGTGCCAGCAGTTTACTAAGCGGCTCCTACAATGAGCAGTTCTTC.